This T cell receptor beta chain came from a study of a mutant IDH1 vaccine in newly diagnosed glioma. Across the whole study: The first vaccination came 4-6 weeks after radiotherapy alone, or with temozolomide cycles. Most had both radiotherapy and temozolomide beforehand; others had only one.

Time point described: week 11, during vaccination. It was 300 ug of mutant IDH1 20-mer peptide that made up each vaccine dose, given with topical imiquimod. Each of the donors came in with new WHO grade 3 or 4 astrocytomas that were IDH1-mutant and ATRX-lost. To note about this clone: Its antigen remains unknown.

Between the trimmed V and J ends, which lost 5 bases and 5 bases, there was a span of 22 bases. Germline values: CDR1 SGHVS, CDR2 FNYEAQ. The CDR3 length is 16 residues. Data came from immunoSEQ multiplex PCR; TCRdb stores just in-frame clones and leaves some out. The table includes tens of thousands of clones, approximately 80% detected once. The TCR was taken from a young man with glioma. This chain uses TRBV7-6 with TRBJ2-7, with D perhaps TRBD1 (6 bases). This material consisted of PBMCs, taken from a glioma patient whose treatment included an IDH1 peptide vaccine. Written as DNA, the CDR3 is TGTGCCAGCAGCCCGCTACTCGGTTGGGGACACAACGAGCAGTACTTC. Its translation is CASSPLLGWGHNEQYF.